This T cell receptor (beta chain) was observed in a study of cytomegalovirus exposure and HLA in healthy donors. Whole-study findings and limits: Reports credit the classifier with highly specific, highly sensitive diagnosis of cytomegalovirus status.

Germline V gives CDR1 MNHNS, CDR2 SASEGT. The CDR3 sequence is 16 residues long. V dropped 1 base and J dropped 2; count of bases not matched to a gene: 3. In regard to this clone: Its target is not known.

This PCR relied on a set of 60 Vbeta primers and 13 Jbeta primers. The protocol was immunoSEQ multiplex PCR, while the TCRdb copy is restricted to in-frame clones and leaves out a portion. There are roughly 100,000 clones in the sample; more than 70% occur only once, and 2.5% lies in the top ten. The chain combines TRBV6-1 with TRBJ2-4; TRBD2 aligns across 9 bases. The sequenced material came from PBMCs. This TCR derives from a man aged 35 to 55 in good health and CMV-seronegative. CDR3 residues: CASSEVSGGSKNIQYF. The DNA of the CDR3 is TGTGCCAGCAGTGAAGTTAGCGGGGGATCCAAAAACATTCAGTACTTC.